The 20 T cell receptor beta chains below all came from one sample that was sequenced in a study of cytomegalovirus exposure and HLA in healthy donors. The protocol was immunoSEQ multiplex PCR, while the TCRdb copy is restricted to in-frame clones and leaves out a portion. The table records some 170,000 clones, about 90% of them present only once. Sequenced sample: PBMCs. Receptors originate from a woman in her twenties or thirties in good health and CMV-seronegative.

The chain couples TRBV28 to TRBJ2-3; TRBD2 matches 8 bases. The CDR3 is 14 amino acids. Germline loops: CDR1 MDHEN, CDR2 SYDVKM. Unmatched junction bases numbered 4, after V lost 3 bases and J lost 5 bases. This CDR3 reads CASSLAGGGDTQYF. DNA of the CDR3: TGTGCCAGCAGTTTGGCGGGGGGCGGAGATACGCAGTATTTT.

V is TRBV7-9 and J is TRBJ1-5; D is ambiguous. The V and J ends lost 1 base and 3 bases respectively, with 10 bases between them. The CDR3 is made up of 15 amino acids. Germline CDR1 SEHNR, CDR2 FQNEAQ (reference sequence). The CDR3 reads CASSLGTVPNQPQHF. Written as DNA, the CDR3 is TGTGCCAGCAGCTTAGGAACAGTCCCCAATCAGCCCCAGCATTTT. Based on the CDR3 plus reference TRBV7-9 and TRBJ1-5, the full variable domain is DTGVSQNPRHKITKRGQNVTFRCDPISEHNRLYWYRQTLGQGPEFLTYFQNEAQLEKSRLLSDRFSAERPKGSFSTLEIQRTEQGDSAMYLCASSLGTVPNQPQHFGDGTRLSIL.

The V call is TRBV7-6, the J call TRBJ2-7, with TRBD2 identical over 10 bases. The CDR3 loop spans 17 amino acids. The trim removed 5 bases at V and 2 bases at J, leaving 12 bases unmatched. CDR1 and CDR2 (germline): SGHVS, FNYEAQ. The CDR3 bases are TGTGCCAGCAGCCATTTTTTATCTAGCGGGGGTACCTACGAGCAGTACTTC. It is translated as CASSHFLSSGGTYEQYF.

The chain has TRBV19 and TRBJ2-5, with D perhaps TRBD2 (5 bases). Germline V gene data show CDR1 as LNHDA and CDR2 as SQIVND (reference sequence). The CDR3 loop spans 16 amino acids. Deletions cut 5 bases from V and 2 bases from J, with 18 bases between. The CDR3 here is CASSSLEAAGQETQYF. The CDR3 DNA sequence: TGTGCCAGTAGTTCCCTGGAAGCTGCGGGTCAAGAGACCCAGTACTTC.

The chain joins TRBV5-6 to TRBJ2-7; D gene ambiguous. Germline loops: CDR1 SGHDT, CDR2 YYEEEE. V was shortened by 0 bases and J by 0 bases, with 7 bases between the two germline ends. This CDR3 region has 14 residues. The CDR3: CASSLGAGSYEQYF. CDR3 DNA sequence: TGTGCCAGCAGCTTGGGGGCCGGCTCCTACGAGCAGTACTTC.

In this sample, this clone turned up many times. The CDR3 sequence: CASSQRLAESYEQYF. DNA of the CDR3: TGTGCCAGCAGCCAAAGACTAGCGGAATCCTACGAGCAGTACTTC. The V and J genes are TRBV4-2 and TRBJ2-7; 9 bases are shared with TRBD2. This CDR3 has 15 amino acids. The V gene end was trimmed by 2 bases and the J gene end by 1 base; junction bases not matched to a gene: 3. Germline V CDR1 and CDR2: LGHNA, YNFKEQ.

CDR3 bases: TGTGCCAGCAGCAAACGAGGCCGAGCGGGAACCGGAGGAAGGGAGCAGTACTTC. This codes for CASSKRGRAGTGGREQYF. The chain uses TRBV28 and TRBJ2-7; 7 positions agree with TRBD2. Germline trimming cut 6 bases from V and 7 bases from J; bases unmatched to any gene: 24. The CDR3 totals 18 residues. Germline V gene data show CDR1 as MDHEN and CDR2 as SYDVKM.

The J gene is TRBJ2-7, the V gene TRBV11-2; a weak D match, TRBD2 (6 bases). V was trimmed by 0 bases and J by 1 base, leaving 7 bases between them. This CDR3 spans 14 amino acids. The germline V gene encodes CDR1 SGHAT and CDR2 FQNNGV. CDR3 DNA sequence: TGTGCCAGCAGCTTAGAGGCGGGATCCTACGAGCAGTACTTC. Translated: CASSLEAGSYEQYF.

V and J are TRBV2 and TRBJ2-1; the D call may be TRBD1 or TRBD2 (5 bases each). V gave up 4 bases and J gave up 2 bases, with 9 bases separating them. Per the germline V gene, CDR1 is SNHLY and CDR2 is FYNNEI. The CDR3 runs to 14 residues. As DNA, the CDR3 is TGTGCCAGCAGTGGGGGGAGAGCCTACAATGAGCAGTTCTTC. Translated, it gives CASSGGRAYNEQFF.

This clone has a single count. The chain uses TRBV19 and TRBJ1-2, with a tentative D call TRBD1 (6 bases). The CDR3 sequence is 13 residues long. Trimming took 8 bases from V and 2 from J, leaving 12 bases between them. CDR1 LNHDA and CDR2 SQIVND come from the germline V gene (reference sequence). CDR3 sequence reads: CASRDRLNYGYTF. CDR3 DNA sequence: TGTGCCAGTCGCGACAGGTTGAACTATGGCTACACCTTC.

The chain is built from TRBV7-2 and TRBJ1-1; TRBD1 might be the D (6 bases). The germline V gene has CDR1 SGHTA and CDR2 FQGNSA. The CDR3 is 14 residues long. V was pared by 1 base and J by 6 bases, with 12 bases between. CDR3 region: CASSLGGGVAEAFF. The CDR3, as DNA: TGTGCCAGCAGCTTAGGCGGGGGCGTCGCTGAAGCTTTCTTT. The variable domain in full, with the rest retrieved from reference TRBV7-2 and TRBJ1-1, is GAGVSQSPSNKVTEKGKDVELRCDPISGHTALYWYRQSLGQGLEFLIYFQGNSAPDKSGLPSDRFSAERTGGSVSTLTIQRTQQEDSAVYLCASSLGGGVAEAFFGQGTRLTVV.

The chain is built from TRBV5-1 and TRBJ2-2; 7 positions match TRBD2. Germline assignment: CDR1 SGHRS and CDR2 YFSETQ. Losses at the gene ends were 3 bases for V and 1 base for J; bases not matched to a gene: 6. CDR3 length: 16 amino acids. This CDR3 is CASSYLADLNTGELFF. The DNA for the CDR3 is TGCGCCAGCAGCTATCTAGCGGACCTGAACACCGGGGAGCTGTTTTTT. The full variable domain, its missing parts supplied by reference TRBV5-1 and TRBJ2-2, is KAGVTQTPRYLIKTRGQQVTLSCSPISGHRSVSWYQQTPGQGLQFLFEYFSETQRNKGNFPGRFSGRQFSNSRSEMNVSTLELGDSALYLCASSYLADLNTGELFFGEGSRLTVL.

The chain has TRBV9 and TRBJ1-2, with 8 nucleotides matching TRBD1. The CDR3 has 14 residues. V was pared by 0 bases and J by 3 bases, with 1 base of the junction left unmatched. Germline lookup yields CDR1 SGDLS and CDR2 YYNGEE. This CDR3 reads CASSVAGGYYGYTF. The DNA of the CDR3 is TGTGCCAGCAGCGTAGCAGGGGGCTACTATGGCTACACCTTC.

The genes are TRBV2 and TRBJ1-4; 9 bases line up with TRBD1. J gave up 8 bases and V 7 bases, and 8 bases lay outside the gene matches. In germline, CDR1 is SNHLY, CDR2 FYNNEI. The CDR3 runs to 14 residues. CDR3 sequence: CASNRDRVVEKLFF. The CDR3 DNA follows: TGTGCCAGCAATCGGGACAGGGTGGTCGAAAAACTGTTTTTT.

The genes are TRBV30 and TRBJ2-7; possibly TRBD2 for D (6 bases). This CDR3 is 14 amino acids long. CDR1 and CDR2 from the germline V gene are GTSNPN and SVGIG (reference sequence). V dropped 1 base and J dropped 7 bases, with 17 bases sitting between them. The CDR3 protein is CAWSGTGLTREQYF. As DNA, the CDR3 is TGTGCCTGGAGTGGGACGGGACTGACTCGGGAGCAGTACTTC. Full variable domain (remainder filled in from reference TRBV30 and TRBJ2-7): SQTIHQWPATLVQPVGSPLSLECTVEGTSNPNLYWYRQAAGRGLQLLFYSVGIGQISSEVPQNLSASRPQDRQFILSSKKLLLSDSGFYLCAWSGTGLTREQYFGPGTRLTVT.

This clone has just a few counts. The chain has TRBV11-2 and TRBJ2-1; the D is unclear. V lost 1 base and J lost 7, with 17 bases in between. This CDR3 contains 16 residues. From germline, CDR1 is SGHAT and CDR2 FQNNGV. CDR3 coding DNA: TGTGCCAGCAGCTTAGGTGGCTTTGGAATCTCTAATGAGCAGTTCTTC. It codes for CASSLGGFGISNEQFF. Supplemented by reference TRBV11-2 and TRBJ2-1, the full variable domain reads EAGVAQSPRYKIIEKRQSVAFWCNPISGHATLYWYQQILGQGPKLLIQFQNNGVVDDSQLPKDRFSAERLKGVDSTLKIQPAKLEDSAVYLCASSLGGFGISNEQFFGPGTRLTVL.

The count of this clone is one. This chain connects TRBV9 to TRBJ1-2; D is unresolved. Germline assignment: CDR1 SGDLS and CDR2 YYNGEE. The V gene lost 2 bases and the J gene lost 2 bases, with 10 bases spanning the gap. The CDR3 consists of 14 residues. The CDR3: CASSVQLGNYGYTF. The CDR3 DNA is TGTGCCAGCAGCGTCCAGTTAGGAAACTATGGCTACACCTTC.

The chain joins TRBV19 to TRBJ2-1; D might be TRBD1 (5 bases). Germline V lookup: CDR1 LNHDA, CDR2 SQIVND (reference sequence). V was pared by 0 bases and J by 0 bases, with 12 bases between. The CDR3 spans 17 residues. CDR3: CASSIDFSGISYNEQFF. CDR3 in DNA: TGTGCCAGTAGTATAGATTTTTCAGGGATCTCCTACAATGAGCAGTTCTTC.

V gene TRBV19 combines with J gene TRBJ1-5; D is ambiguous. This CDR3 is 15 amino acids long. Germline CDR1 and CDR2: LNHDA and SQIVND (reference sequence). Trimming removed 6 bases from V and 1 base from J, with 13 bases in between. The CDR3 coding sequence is TGTGCCAGTAGATTAGGCTCGGGCAGCAATCAGCCCCAGCATTTT. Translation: CASRLGSGSNQPQHF.

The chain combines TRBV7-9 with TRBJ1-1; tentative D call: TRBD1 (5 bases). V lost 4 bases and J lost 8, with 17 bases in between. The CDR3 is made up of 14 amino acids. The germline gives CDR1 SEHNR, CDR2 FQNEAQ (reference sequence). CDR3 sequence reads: CASSWPDLNREAFF. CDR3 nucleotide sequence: TGTGCCAGCAGCTGGCCGGACTTGAACAGGGAAGCTTTCTTT.